The entry that follows covers one T cell receptor (beta chain) sequence. Antigen specificity is unknown. TCRdb used MiXCR to reprocess the 5' RACE reads, holding one entry per CDR3 protein. The table lists roughly 1,500,000 distinct CDR3 sequences, around 33% of them singletons. The data stem from a study of identical twins. Germline V gene lookup returns CDR1 KGHDR and CDR2 SFDVKD. The ends were cut back, 5 bases at V and 7 bases at J, with 9 bases in the middle. This CDR3 contains 12 residues. Notes on the study in general: The presence of invariant MAIT and iNKT cells could partly confound analyses of zero-insertion sequences. Cord blood's abundant beta clonotypes had fewer insertions, unlike memory repertoires. With beta out-of-frame sequences, excess sharing by twins was weaker.

Sequencing input: cord blood. This TCR was sampled from a newborn girl in good health. The chain has TRBV24-1 and TRBJ2-3; the D is unclear. CDR3 in DNA: TGTGCCACCAGTGGGAGCTCCCATACGCAGTATTTT. Translating it yields CATSGSSHTQYF.